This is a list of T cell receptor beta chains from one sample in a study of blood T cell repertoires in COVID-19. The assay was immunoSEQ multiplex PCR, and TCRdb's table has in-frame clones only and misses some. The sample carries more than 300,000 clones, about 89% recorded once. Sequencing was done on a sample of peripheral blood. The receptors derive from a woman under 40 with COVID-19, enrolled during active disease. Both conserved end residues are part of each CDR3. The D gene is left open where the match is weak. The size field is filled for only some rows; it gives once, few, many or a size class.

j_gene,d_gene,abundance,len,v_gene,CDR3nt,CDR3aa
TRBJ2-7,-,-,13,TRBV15,TGTGCCACCAGCAGAGAGCTAGCGAACGAGCAGTACTTC,CATSRELANEQYF
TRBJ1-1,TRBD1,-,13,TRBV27,TGTGCCAGCAGTCGATCAGGGGGCACTGAAGCTTTCTTT,CASSRSGGTEAFF
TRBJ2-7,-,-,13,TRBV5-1,TGCGCCAGCAGCTGGTCCGGAGGGTACGAGCAGTACTTC,CASSWSGGYEQYF
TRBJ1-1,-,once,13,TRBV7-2,TGTGCCAGCAGCTTAGGGACCGGGAGTGAAGCTTTCTTT,CASSLGTGSEAFF
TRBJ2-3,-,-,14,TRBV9,TGTGCCAGCAATGTGGGGACTAGCACAGATACGCAGTATTTT,CASNVGTSTDTQYF
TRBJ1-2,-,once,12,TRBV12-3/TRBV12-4,TGTGCCAGCAGTTTAGATCTAGAGGGCTACACCTTC,CASSLDLEGYTF
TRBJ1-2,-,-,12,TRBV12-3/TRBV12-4,TGTGCCAGCAAATACAATTCCTATGGCTACACCTTC,CASKYNSYGYTF
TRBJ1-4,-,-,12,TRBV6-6,TGTGCCAGCAGGGACATTGGCGAAAAACTGTTTTTT,CASRDIGEKLFF
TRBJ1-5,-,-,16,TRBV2,TGTGCCAGCAGTGATCGAGGGCCGTTCAGCAATCAGCCCCAGCATTTT,CASSDRGPFSNQPQHF
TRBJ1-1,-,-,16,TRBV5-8,TGTGCCAGCAGCTTGGAGCGTCCGGGGATTAACACTGAAGCTTTCTTT,CASSLERPGINTEAFF
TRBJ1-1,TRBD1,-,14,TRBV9,TGTGCCAGCAGCGCGAGAGCAGGGGGAACTGAAGCTTTCTTT,CASSARAGGTEAFF
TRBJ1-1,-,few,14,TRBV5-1,TGCGCCAGCAGGGTGGCAGTCGTGAACACTGAAGCTTTCTTT,CASRVAVVNTEAFF
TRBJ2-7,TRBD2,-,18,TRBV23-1,TGCGCCAGCAGCCCCACCGTCCCCACTAGCGGGCATTCCTACGAGCAGTACTTC,CASSPTVPTSGHSYEQYF
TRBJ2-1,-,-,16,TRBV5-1,TGCGCCAGCAGCTTAGCAGGGGGGACTTTTTTTGAGGAGCAGTTCTTC,CASSLAGGTFFEEQFF
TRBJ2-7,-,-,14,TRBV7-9,TGTGCCAGCAGCTTAACAGGGCCCGCCTACGAGCAGTACTTC,CASSLTGPAYEQYF